This record concerns one T cell receptor (beta chain) sequence. Assay: immunoSEQ multiplex PCR; the TCRdb copy retains only in-frame clones and omits some. The sample lists roughly 380,000 clones; 89% were seen once. The data belong to a study of blood T cell repertoires in COVID-19. The germline V gene has CDR1 MNHEY and CDR2 SVGAGI. Trimming removed 0 bases from V and 0 bases from J, with 6 bases in between. The CDR3 length is 15 residues. V usage is TRBV6-5 and J usage is TRBJ1-3; D gene unclear. This receptor was identified in a woman aged 40 to 50 with COVID-19, enrolled during active disease. The sequencing input was peripheral blood. CDR3 DNA sequence: TGTGCCAGCAGTTACTCGAGCCTCTCTGGAAACACCATATATTTT. It is translated as CASSYSSLSGNTIYF.